Listed below are T cell receptor beta chains from one sample, sequenced in a study of blood T cell repertoires in COVID-19. TCRdb's copy holds only in-frame clones and misses some; the assay was immunoSEQ multiplex PCR. This table holds over 150,000 clones, 70% to 85% found once. Sequenced sample: peripheral blood. Receptors were obtained from a human donor in a cohort sampled during active COVID-19. The CDR3 runs from the conserved cysteine through the conserved F or W. Fields, in order: J gene, clone size, V gene, D gene, CDR3 protein, CDR3 DNA. A D gene is named only where the DNA matches it firmly. Clone sizes are given selectively: once, few, many, or a class where the clone is expanded.

j_gene: TRBJ2-5
abundance: -
v_gene: TRBV28
d_gene: TRBD2
CDR3aa: CASSSFREGQETQYF
CDR3nt: TGTGCCAGCAGTTCCTTCCGGGAGGGCCAGGAGACCCAGTACTTC

j_gene: TRBJ2-7
abundance: -
v_gene: TRBV7-8
d_gene: -
CDR3aa: CASSLSLGEGFEQYF
CDR3nt: TGTGCCAGCAGCCTCTCACTAGGTGAGGGTTTCGAGCAGTACTTC

j_gene: TRBJ2-7
abundance: -
v_gene: TRBV6-5
d_gene: -
CDR3aa: CASRGGASYEQYF
CDR3nt: TGTGCCAGCAGGGGGGGGGCCTCCTACGAGCAGTACTTC

j_gene: TRBJ1-2
abundance: -
v_gene: TRBV5-4
d_gene: TRBD1
CDR3aa: CASSLELGQSSGYTF
CDR3nt: TGTGCCAGCAGCTTGGAACTGGGACAGAGTAGTGGCTACACCTTC

j_gene: TRBJ2-6
abundance: -
v_gene: TRBV9
d_gene: TRBD1
CDR3aa: CASSTGTGRSGANVLTF
CDR3nt: TGTGCCAGCAGCACCGGGACAGGGAGGTCTGGGGCCAACGTCCTGACTTTC

j_gene: TRBJ2-2
abundance: -
v_gene: TRBV19
d_gene: TRBD1
CDR3aa: CASSTDRGLNTGELFF
CDR3nt: TGTGCCAGTAGTACAGACAGGGGGCTAAACACCGGGGAGCTGTTTTTT

j_gene: TRBJ2-1
abundance: -
v_gene: TRBV4-2
d_gene: TRBD2
CDR3aa: CASSQDQSASGNEQFF
CDR3nt: TGTGCCAGCAGCCAAGATCAGTCCGCTAGCGGGAATGAGCAGTTCTTC

j_gene: TRBJ1-4
abundance: -
v_gene: TRBV19
d_gene: TRBD1
CDR3aa: CASRYVRGEKLFF
CDR3nt: TGTGCCAGTAGATACGTCAGGGGGGAAAAACTGTTTTTT

j_gene: TRBJ2-7
abundance: once
v_gene: TRBV5-1
d_gene: TRBD2
CDR3aa: CASSFLAGVYEQYF
CDR3nt: TGCGCCAGCAGCTTCCTAGCGGGAGTCTACGAGCAGTACTTC

j_gene: TRBJ1-3
abundance: -
v_gene: TRBV5-1
d_gene: -
CDR3aa: CASSLDPGTGGNTIYF
CDR3nt: TGCGCCAGCAGCTTGGATCCGGGCACAGGCGGAAACACCATATATTTT

j_gene: TRBJ1-2
abundance: -
v_gene: TRBV7-2
d_gene: TRBD1
CDR3aa: CASSFAWTGDYGYTF
CDR3nt: TGTGCCAGCAGCTTCGCCTGGACAGGGGACTATGGCTACACCTTC

j_gene: TRBJ2-1
abundance: once
v_gene: TRBV15
d_gene: TRBD2
CDR3aa: CATSRVAGGRYNEQFF
CDR3nt: TGTGCCACCAGCAGAGTAGCGGGAGGAAGATACAATGAGCAGTTCTTC

j_gene: TRBJ2-2
abundance: few
v_gene: TRBV5-1
d_gene: -
CDR3aa: CASSYSDLTGELFF
CDR3nt: TGCGCCAGCAGTTACAGTGATCTCACCGGGGAGCTGTTTTTT

j_gene: TRBJ2-7
abundance: few
v_gene: TRBV29-1
d_gene: -
CDR3aa: CSAQTSIYEQYF
CDR3nt: TGCAGCGCACAGACTAGTATCTACGAGCAGTACTTC

j_gene: TRBJ1-2
abundance: -
v_gene: TRBV27
d_gene: -
CDR3aa: CASSGTDSYGYTF
CDR3nt: TGTGCCAGCAGTGGTACAGACAGCTATGGCTACACCTTC

j_gene: TRBJ2-3
abundance: -
v_gene: TRBV3-1/TRBV3-2
d_gene: TRBD2
CDR3aa: CASSQDAQRGATDTQYF
CDR3nt: TGTGCCAGCAGCCAAGATGCCCAGCGGGGGGCCACAGATACGCAGTATTTT

j_gene: TRBJ1-2
abundance: -
v_gene: TRBV2
d_gene: TRBD1
CDR3aa: CASSEQGDYGYTF
CDR3nt: TGTGCCAGCAGTGAACAGGGGGACTATGGCTACACCTTC

j_gene: TRBJ1-5
abundance: once
v_gene: TRBV19
d_gene: -
CDR3aa: CASLQTHSNQPQHF
CDR3nt: TGTGCCAGTCTCCAGACTCATAGCAATCAGCCCCAGCATTTT

j_gene: TRBJ2-5
abundance: -
v_gene: TRBV27
d_gene: TRBD2
CDR3aa: CASSMTSGRVWETQYF
CDR3nt: TGTGCCAGCAGTATGACTAGCGGGAGGGTCTGGGAGACCCAGTACTTC

j_gene: TRBJ1-1
abundance: -
v_gene: TRBV6-5
d_gene: TRBD1
CDR3aa: CASRDRGGHTEAFF
CDR3nt: TGTGCCAGCAGGGACAGGGGCGGGCACACTGAAGCTTTCTTT

j_gene: TRBJ1-6
abundance: -
v_gene: TRBV4-2
d_gene: -
CDR3aa: CASSQDKLYGSRGVPYNSPLHF
CDR3nt: TGTGCCAGCAGCCAAGATAAATTATACGGGTCGCGGGGAGTCCCCTATAATTCACCCCTCCACTTT

j_gene: TRBJ2-5
abundance: -
v_gene: TRBV27
d_gene: TRBD1
CDR3aa: CASSLRQGSETQYF
CDR3nt: TGTGCCAGCAGTCTCCGACAGGGTTCAGAGACCCAGTACTTC

j_gene: TRBJ2-2
abundance: -
v_gene: TRBV6-2/TRBV6-3
d_gene: -
CDR3aa: CASSQGGLSGELFF
CDR3nt: TGTGCCAGCAGCCAAGGAGGACTATCCGGGGAGCTGTTTTTT